This T cell receptor (beta chain) was found in a study of T cell responses to AZD1222 COVID-19 vaccine. Study information: It was second doses at about 4 or about 12 weeks that were pooled. Study conclusions and caveats: Vaccine-related CD4 TCRs covered spike, predominating at 160-218 and 743-854. Just a handful of AZD1222 recipients tested seropositive at baseline. No repertoire was sampled before or during the peak T cell response, only after it.

Trimming pared 7 bases from V and 8 bases from J, leaving 17 bases between. The CDR3 is 14 amino acids. Germline V gene lookup returns CDR1 MNHEY and CDR2 SVGAGI. About this clone itself: The antigen is unknown.

Produced via immunoSEQ multiplex PCR; TCRdb's table is partial and in-frame only. The sample includes about 91,000 clones, 70% to 90% of them seen just once. The chain carries TRBV6-5 and TRBJ1-4; perhaps TRBD1 as D (6 bases). This sequence originates from an adult in good health. Sequencing was performed on peripheral blood, taken on day 0 of AZD1222 vaccination. The CDR3 loop is CASNPRGGGEKLFF. DNA for the CDR3: TGTGCCAGCAACCCACGGGGAGGGGGGGAAAAACTGTTTTTT.